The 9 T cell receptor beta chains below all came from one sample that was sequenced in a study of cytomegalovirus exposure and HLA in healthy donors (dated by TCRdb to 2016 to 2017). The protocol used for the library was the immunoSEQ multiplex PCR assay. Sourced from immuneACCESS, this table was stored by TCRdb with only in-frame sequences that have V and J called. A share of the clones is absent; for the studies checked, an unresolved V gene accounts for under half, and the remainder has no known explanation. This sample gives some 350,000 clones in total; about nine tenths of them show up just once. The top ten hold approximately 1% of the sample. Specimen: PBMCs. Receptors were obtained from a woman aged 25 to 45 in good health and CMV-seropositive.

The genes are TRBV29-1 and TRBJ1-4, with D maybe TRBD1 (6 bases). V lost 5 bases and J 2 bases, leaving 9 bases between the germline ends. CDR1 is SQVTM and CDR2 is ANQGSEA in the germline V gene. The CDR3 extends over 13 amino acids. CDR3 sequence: CSVLGGTNEKLFF. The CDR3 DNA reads TGCAGCGTTCTCGGGGGCACTAATGAAAAACTGTTTTTT. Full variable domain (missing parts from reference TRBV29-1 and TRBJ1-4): SAVISQKPSRDICQRGTSLTIQCQVDSQVTMMFWYRQQPGQSLTLIATANQGSEATYESGFVIDKFPISRPNLTFSTLTVSNMSPEDSSIYLCSVLGGTNEKLFFGSGTQLSVL.

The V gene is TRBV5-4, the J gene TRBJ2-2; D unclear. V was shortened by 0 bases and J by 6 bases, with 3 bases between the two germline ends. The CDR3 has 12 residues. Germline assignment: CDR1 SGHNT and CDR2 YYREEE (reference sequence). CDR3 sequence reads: CASSLVAGELFF. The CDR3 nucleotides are TGTGCCAGCAGCTTGGTTGCCGGGGAGCTGTTTTTT. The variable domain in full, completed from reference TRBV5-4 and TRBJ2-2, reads ETGVTQSPTHLIKTRGQQVTLRCSSQSGHNTVSWYQQALGQGPQFIFQYYREEENGRGNFPPRFSGLQFPNYSSELNVNALELDDSALYLCASSLVAGELFFGEGSRLTVL.

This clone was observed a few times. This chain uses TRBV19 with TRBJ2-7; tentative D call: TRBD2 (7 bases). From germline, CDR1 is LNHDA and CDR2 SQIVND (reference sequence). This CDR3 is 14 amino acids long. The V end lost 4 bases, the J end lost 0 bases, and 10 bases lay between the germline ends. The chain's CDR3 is CASSKGGDSYEQYF. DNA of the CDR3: TGTGCCAGTAGTAAGGGGGGGGACTCCTACGAGCAGTACTTC.

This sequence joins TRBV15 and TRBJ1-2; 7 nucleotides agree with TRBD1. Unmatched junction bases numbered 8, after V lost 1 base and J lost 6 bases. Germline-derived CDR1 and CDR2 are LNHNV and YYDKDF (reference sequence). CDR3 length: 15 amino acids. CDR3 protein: CATSRVKGGVDGYTF. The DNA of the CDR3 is TGTGCCACCAGCAGAGTGAAAGGGGGCGTTGATGGCTACACCTTC.

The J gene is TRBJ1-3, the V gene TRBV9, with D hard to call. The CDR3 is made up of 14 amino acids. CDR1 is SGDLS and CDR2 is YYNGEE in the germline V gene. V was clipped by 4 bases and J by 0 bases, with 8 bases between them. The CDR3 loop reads CASSITDSGNTIYF. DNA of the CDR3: TGTGCCAGCAGCATAACCGACTCTGGAAACACCATATATTTT.

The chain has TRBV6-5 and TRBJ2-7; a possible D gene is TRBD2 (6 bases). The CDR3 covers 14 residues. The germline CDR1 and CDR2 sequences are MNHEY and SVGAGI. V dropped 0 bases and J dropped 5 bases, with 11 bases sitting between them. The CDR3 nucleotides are TGTGCCAGCAGTTACTCTTCGGGAGTTAACGAGCAGTACTTC. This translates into CASSYSSGVNEQYF.

Here the CDR3 DNA reads TGTGCCAGCAGTGAAGGGGAGGGGCCCCGTACGCAGTATTTT. It specifies CASSEGEGPRTQYF. V and J are TRBV2 and TRBJ2-3; 7 bases agree with TRBD2. The CDR3 runs to 14 residues. The germline V gene has CDR1 SNHLY and CDR2 FYNNEI. V was pared by 1 base and J by 8 bases, with 6 bases of the junction left unmatched. The variable domain in full, with the rest retrieved from reference TRBV2 and TRBJ2-3, is EPEVTQTPSHQVTQMGQEVILRCVPISNHLYFYWYRQILGQKVEFLVSFYNNEISEKSEIFDDQFSVERPDGSNFTLKIRSTKLEDSAMYFCASSEGEGPRTQYFGPGTRLTVL.

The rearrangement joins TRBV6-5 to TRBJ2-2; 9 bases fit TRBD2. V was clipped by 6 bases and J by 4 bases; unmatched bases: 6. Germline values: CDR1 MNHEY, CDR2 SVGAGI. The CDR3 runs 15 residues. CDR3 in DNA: TGTGCCAGCAGCCCTGGACTAGCGAGCACCGGGGAGCTGTTTTTT. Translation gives CASSPGLASTGELFF.

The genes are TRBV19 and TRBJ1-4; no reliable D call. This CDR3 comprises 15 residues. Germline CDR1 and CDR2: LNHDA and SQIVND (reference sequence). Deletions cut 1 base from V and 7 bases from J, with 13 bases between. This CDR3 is CASSIVFRSREKLFF. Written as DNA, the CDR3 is TGTGCCAGTAGTATAGTTTTCCGGAGTCGTGAAAAACTGTTTTTT.